The next 13 T cell receptor beta chains were all read from a single sample in a study of radiation and T cells in renal cell carcinoma. Stated time point: blood 2 weeks post-SBRT. Treatment specified: 15 Gy SBRT to primary tumor, nephrectomy 4 weeks later. The repertoire was sequenced with immunoSEQ multiplex PCR; TCRdb's copy has only in-frame clones and lacks some. This table has 95,000 to 150,000 clones, around 82% appearing once. The specimen comprised blood, sampled from a patient whose treatment included radiotherapy and nephrectomy. The receptors stem from a man in his fifties or sixties with renal cell carcinoma.

The chain is built from TRBV29-1 and TRBJ1-2; no definite D call. V shed 6 bases and J shed 10 bases, with 15 bases lying between them. The CDR3 extends over 11 amino acids. Germline lookup yields CDR1 SQVTM and CDR2 ANQGSEA. The CDR3 sequence: CSVHPIFFYTF. The CDR3 DNA reads TGCAGCGTCCATCCAATCTTCTTCTACACCTTC.

The gene calls are TRBV18 and TRBJ1-1, with 7 bases fitting TRBD1. The length of the CDR3 is 13 residues. In germline, CDR1 is KGHSH, CDR2 LQKENI. V shed 6 bases and J 1 base; nucleotides not matched to a gene: 2. The CDR3 protein is CASSGQANTEAFF. CDR3 coding DNA: TGTGCCAGCTCCGGACAGGCGAACACTGAAGCTTTCTTT.

V is TRBV27 and J is TRBJ2-3; 8 bases are shared with TRBD2. CDR1 MNHEY and CDR2 SMNVEV come from the germline V gene (reference sequence). The CDR3 is 16 amino acids. V trimming: 5 bases; J trimming: 6 bases; junction bases outside the gene matches: 13. The CDR3 is CASSTTGGFNFDTQYF. CDR3 sequence (DNA): TGTGCCAGCAGTACCACGGGGGGGTTCAATTTTGATACGCAGTATTTT.

The CDR3: CASTVGADGNEKLFF. The CDR3 DNA is TGTGCCAGCACCGTGGGAGCAGATGGTAATGAAAAACTGTTTTTT. The V gene is TRBV4-2, the J gene TRBJ1-4; D remains unclear. This CDR3 is built from 15 residues. Trimming left V 7 bases short and J 4 bases short, with 16 bases between. Germline CDR1 and CDR2: LGHNA and YNFKEQ.

This chain uses TRBV2 with TRBJ1-2; D gene ambiguous. V was trimmed by 0 bases and J by 8 bases, leaving 4 bases between them. Germline V gene data show CDR1 as SNHLY and CDR2 as FYNNEI. The CDR3 has 11 residues. DNA for the CDR3: TGTGCCAGCAGTGAAGCGGGCGGCTACACCTTC. It specifies CASSEAGGYTF.

The table lists this clone with a few counts. The chain recombines TRBV30 with TRBJ1-1; the D is unclear. The germline V gene encodes CDR1 GTSNPN and CDR2 SVGIG (reference sequence). The length of the CDR3 is 11 residues. V shed 4 bases and J shed 3 bases, with 6 bases lying between them. The CDR3 here is CAWTGYTEAFF. The CDR3 region has the DNA TGTGCCTGGACAGGCTACACTGAAGCTTTCTTT. Based on the CDR3 plus reference TRBV30 and TRBJ1-1, the full variable domain is SQTIHQWPATLVQPVGSPLSLECTVEGTSNPNLYWYRQAAGRGLQLLFYSVGIGQISSEVPQNLSASRPQDRQFILSSKKLLLSDSGFYLCAWTGYTEAFFGQGTRLTVV.

The chain has TRBV4-1 and TRBJ1-2; no definite D call. Deletions cut 4 bases from V and 4 bases from J, with 13 bases between. In germline, CDR1 is MGHRA, CDR2 YSYEKL. This CDR3 is built from 14 residues. The CDR3, as DNA: TGCGCCAGCAGCCCCGGGGATCTCGGCTATGGCTACACCTTC. It yields the protein CASSPGDLGYGYTF.

The chain is built from TRBV11-1 and TRBJ1-1, with no clear D. The CDR3 is 15 amino acids. V dropped 2 bases and J dropped 1 base, with 11 bases sitting between them. Germline CDR1 SGHAT, CDR2 FQDESV (reference sequence). As DNA, the CDR3 is TGTGCCAGCAGCTTAATGGCAGGTAGGAACACTGAAGCTTTCTTT. Residues: CASSLMAGRNTEAFF.

The CDR3 region is CASSAVTPYNSPLHF. The CDR3 DNA sequence: TGCGCCAGCAGTGCGGTGACCCCCTATAATTCACCCCTCCACTTT. The J gene is TRBJ1-6, the V gene TRBV4-3; D unresolved. In germline, CDR1 is LGHNA, CDR2 YSLEER. The germline V and J ends were trimmed by 6 bases and 2 bases, with 11 bases remaining between them. The CDR3 covers 15 residues.

V is TRBV5-8 and J is TRBJ1-1; D is undetermined. Germline V gives CDR1 SGHTS, CDR2 YDEGEE. Trimming left V 3 bases short and J 7 bases short, with 13 bases between. The CDR3 runs 13 residues. The CDR3 coding sequence is TGTGCCAGCAGCTCCTTCGTAGAGGATGAAGCTTTCTTT. This encodes CASSSFVEDEAFF.

In the case of this clone: The same CDR3 arises from other DNA sequences in this sample as well. The chain couples TRBV5-6 to TRBJ2-7, with a tentative D call TRBD1 (5 bases). Per the germline V gene, CDR1 is SGHDT and CDR2 is YYEEEE. CDR3 length equals 17 residues. Trimming shortened V by 8 bases and J by 2 bases, and 26 bases separated the two germline ends. The CDR3 sequence: CASSPAPVWGYPYEQYF. The DNA of the CDR3 is TGTGCCAGTAGCCCAGCCCCGGTATGGGGCTATCCCTACGAGCAGTACTTC.

The gene calls are TRBV4-3 and TRBJ2-7; D possibly corresponds to TRBD2 (5 bases). V gave up 1 base and J gave up 3 bases, with 13 bases separating them. This CDR3 has 15 amino acids. Germline CDR1 is LGHNA and CDR2 is YSLEER. The CDR3: CASSQGYEGYYEQYF. For the CDR3, the DNA is TGCGCCAGCAGCCAAGGGTACGAGGGATACTACGAGCAGTACTTC.

V is TRBV6-1 and J is TRBJ1-2, with D maybe TRBD1 (5 bases). Germline V gene sequence: CDR1 MNHNS, CDR2 SASEGT. This CDR3 contains 16 residues. V was shortened by 1 base and J by 4 bases, with 16 bases between the two germline ends. The CDR3 reads CASSEVRALPLYGYTF. The CDR3 bases are TGTGCCAGCAGTGAAGTCAGGGCCTTACCCCTCTATGGCTACACCTTC.